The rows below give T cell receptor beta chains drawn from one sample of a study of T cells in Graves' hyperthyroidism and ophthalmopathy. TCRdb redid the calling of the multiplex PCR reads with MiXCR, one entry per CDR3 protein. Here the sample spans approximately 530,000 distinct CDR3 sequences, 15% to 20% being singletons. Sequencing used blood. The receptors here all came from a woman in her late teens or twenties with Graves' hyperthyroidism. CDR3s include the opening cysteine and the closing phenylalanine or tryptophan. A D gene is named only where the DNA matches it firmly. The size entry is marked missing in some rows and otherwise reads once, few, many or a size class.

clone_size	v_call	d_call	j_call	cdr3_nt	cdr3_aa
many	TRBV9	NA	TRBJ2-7	TGTGCCAGCAGCGTAGGGGGGGAGAGGAACGAGCAGTACTTC	CASSVGGERNEQYF
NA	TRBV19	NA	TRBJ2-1	TGTGCCAGTAGTATCGGCCCACGACAGAGTGGCGATGAGCAGTTCTTC	CASSIGPRQSGDEQFF
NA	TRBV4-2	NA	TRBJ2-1	TGTGCCAGCAGCCAAGTGAAAGAGTACAATGAGCAGTTCTTC	CASSQVKEYNEQFF
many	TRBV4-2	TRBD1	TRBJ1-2	TGTGCCAGCAGCCTATCCTTCAGGGGGAAGGCTAACTATGGCTACACCTTC	CASSLSFRGKANYGYTF
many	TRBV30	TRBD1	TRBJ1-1	TGTGCCTGGAGTGTACCCAGGGGGGGAATGAACACTGAAGCTTTCTTT	CAWSVPRGGMNTEAFF
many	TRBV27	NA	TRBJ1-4	TGTGCCAGCAGTTCTCCGGGACGGACTAATGAAAAACTGTTTTTT	CASSSPGRTNEKLFF
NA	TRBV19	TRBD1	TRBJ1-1	TGTGCCAGTAGTACCAGGACAGGCCAAGGGGGTACTGAAGCTTTCTTT	CASSTRTGQGGTEAFF
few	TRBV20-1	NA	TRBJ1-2	TGCAGTGCTAGAGGACCGTCAGGCTCCTATGGCTACACCTTC	CSARGPSGSYGYTF
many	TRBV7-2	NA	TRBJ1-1	TGTGCCAGCAGCTTATCGGCGGCCACTGAAGCTTTCTTT	CASSLSAATEAFF
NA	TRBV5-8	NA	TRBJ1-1	TGTGCCAGCAGCTTGGGCGCGGATCGCCGAGGGACTGAAGCTTTCTTT	CASSLGADRRGTEAFF
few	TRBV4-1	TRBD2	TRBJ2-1	TGCGCCAGCAGCCAAGAATGGCGGGAGGGGAGCTACAATGAGCAGTTCTTC	CASSQEWREGSYNEQFF
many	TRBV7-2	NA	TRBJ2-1	TGTGCCAGCAGCTTAGCTGGACCCACTACCGGTGAGCAGTTCTTC	CASSLAGPTTGEQFF
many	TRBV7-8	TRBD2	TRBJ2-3	TGTGCCAGCAGCTCCCGTAGAGCGGGAGGTTCCACAGATACGCAGTATTTT	CASSSRRAGGSTDTQYF
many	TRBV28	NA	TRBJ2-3	TGTGCCAGCAGTTTATCTGGTGGAGATACGCAGTATTTT	CASSLSGGDTQYF
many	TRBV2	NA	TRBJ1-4	TGTGCCAGCAGTTCAGCACTTAATGAAAAACTGTTTTTT	CASSSALNEKLFF
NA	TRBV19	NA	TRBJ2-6	TGTGCCAGTCGGGGGGCTCCGGGGCGTGGGGCCAACGTCCTGACTTTC	CASRGAPGRGANVLTF
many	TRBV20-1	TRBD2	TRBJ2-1	TGCAGTGCTCTGACTAGCGCGTACAATGAGCAGTTCTTC	CSALTSAYNEQFF
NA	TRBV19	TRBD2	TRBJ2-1	TGTGCCAGTAGTCCGCTAGCGGGAGAGTTTAGTGAGCAGTTCTTC	CASSPLAGEFSEQFF
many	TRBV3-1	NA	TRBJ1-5	TGTGCCAGCAGCCAAGAAAAGGGCGGCTTGGGCAATCAGCCCCAGCATTTT	CASSQEKGGLGNQPQHF
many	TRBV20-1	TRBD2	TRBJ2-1	TGCAGTGCTAGAGATTTCGCGGGGGGTTACAATGAGCAGTTCTTC	CSARDFAGGYNEQFF
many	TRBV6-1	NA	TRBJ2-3	TGTGCCAGCAGCCTCATGATAGATACGCAGTATTTT	CASSLMIDTQYF
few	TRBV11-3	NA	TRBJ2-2	TGTGCCAGCAGAGCTTCGAACACCGGGGAGCTGTTTTTT	CASRASNTGELFF
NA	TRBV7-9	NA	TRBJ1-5	TGTGCCAGCAGCTTAGAACGGGGGCCCCAGCATTTT	CASSLERGPQHF
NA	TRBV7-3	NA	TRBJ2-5	TGTGCCAGCGGAGGGGATGAGTGGGAGACCCAGTACTTC	CASGGDEWETQYF
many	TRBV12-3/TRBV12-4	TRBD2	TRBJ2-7	TGTGCCAGCAGTTACAGGACTAGCGGGGGGCTCGAGCAGTACTTC	CASSYRTSGGLEQYF
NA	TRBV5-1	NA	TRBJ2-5	TGCGCCAGCAGCTTGGCGAGTTCTCTAGGGGTGGAGACCCAGTACTTC	CASSLASSLGVETQYF
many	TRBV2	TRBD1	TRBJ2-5	TGTGCCAGCAGTGGAGAGGCAGGGACAGGAGAGACCCAGTACTTC	CASSGEAGTGETQYF
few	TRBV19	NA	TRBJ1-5	TGTGCCAGTAGTGGTATGTCAGGCAATCAGCCCCAGCATTTT	CASSGMSGNQPQHF
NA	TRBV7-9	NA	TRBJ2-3	TGTGCCAGCAGCTTATCTATGGGCACAGATACGCAGTATTTT	CASSLSMGTDTQYF
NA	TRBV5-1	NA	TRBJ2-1	TGCGCCAGCAGCTTGGCCGAGCTGGCACTTAATGAGCAGTTCTTC	CASSLAELALNEQFF
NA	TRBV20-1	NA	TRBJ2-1	TGCAGTGCTAGGACCCAGGCGTACTACAATGAGCAGTTCTTC	CSARTQAYYNEQFF
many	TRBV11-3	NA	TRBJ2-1	TGTGCCAGCAGCTTAGTAGTAGGGACGGGGGTGAAAAATGAGCAGTTCTTC	CASSLVVGTGVKNEQFF
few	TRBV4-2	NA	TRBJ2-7	TGTGCCAGCAGCCAAGCTCTGAGCTCCTACGAGCAGTACTTC	CASSQALSSYEQYF